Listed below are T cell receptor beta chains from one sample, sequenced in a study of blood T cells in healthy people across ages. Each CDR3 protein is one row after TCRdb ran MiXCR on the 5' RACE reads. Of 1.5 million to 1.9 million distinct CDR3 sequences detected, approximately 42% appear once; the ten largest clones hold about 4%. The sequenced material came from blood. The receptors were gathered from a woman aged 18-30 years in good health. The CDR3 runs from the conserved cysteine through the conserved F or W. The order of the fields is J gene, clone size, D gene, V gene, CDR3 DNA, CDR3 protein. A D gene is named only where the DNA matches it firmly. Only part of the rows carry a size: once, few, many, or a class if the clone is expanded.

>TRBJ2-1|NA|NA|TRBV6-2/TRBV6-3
TGTGCCAGCAGTCCCCGGACAGAGTACAATGAGCAGTTCTTC
CASSPRTEYNEQFF
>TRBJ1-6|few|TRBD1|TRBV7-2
TGTGCCAGCAGCGCCCTGGGACAGAGCTCCTATAATTCACCCCTCCACTTT
CASSALGQSSYNSPLHF
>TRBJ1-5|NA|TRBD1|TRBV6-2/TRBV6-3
TGTGCCAGCAGGGCGACAGGGATTAATCAGCCCCAGCATTTT
CASRATGINQPQHF
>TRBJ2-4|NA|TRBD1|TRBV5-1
TGCGCCAGCAGCGTGGACAGGGGGCAGGGCATTCAGTACTTC
CASSVDRGQGIQYF
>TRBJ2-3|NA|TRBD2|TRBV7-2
TGTGCCAGCAGCTTAACGGGACTAGCGGGGGGCGCAGATACGCAGTATTTT
CASSLTGLAGGADTQYF
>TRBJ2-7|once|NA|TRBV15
TGTGCCACCAGCAGAGATCGGGCAGGTTTTCCGTACTTC
CATSRDRAGFPYF
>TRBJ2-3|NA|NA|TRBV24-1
TGTGCCACCATGGCCGATAGCACAGATACGCAGTATTTT
CATMADSTDTQYF
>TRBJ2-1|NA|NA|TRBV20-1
TGCAGTGCTAGAGATCTAACTCTAGGGGAAACAGACAATGAGCAGTTCTTC
CSARDLTLGETDNEQFF
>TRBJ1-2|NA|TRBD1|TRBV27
TGTGCCAGCAGTTTCCTACCTACAGGACAGGGATCGGATGGCTACACCTTC
CASSFLPTGQGSDGYTF
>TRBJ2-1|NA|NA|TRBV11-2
TGTGCCAGCAGCTGGGCAGTAGCCGAAGAGAATGAGCAGTTCTTC
CASSWAVAEENEQFF
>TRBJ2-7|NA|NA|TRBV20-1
TGCAGTGCTAGAGTAGAACCCGGGACGGAATACGAGCAGTACTTC
CSARVEPGTEYEQYF
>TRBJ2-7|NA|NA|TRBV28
TGTCCCAGCAGCAGAACGACGACAGGTCTCTACGAGCAGTACTTC
CPSSRTTTGLYEQYF
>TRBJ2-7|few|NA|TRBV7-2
TGTGCCAGCAGCGTGGTAACTAGCAGCTCCTACGAGCAGTACTTC
CASSVVTSSSYEQYF
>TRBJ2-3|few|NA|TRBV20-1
TGCAGTGCTGCCCGGACAACCCGCACAGATACGCAGTATTTT
CSAARTTRTDTQYF
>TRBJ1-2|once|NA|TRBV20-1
TGCAGTGCACGGTCGGCGTTTGGCTACACCTTC
CSARSAFGYTF
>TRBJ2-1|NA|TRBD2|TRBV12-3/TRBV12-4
TGTGCCAGCAAAACAAGGACTAGCCCTAATGAGCAGTTCTTC
CASKTRTSPNEQFF
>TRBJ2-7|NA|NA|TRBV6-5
TGTGCCAGCAGTCGCGGCAGAATCACTTACGAGCAGTACTTC
CASSRGRITYEQYF
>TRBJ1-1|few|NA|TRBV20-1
TGCAGTGCACTTCACAACCCGCTCTACGCTGAAGCTTTCTTT
CSALHNPLYAEAFF
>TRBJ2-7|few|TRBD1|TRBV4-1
TGCGCCAGCAGTCTCAGTGGACAGGCTGGGGCTTACGAGCAGTACTTC
CASSLSGQAGAYEQYF
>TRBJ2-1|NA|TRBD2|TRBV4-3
TGCGCCAGCAGCCAAGTAACTAGCGGGATTGGTAACAATGAGCAGTTCTTC
CASSQVTSGIGNNEQFF
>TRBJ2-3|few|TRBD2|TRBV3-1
TGTGCCAGCAGCAGTAGCGGGGGGGCCGGCGATACGCAGTATTTT
CASSSSGGAGDTQYF
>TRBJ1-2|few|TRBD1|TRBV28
TGTGCCAGCAGTGCCTTGGACAGGGGCTGGGGCTACACCTTC
CASSALDRGWGYTF
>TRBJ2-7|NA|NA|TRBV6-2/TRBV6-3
TGTGCCAGCAGTTCCAGGGTTGACGAGCAGTACTTC
CASSSRVDEQYF
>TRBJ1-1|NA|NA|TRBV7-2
TGTGCCAGCAGCTTGGCCGCCCGCATGAACACTGAAGCTTTCTTT
CASSLAARMNTEAFF
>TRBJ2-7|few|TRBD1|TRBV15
TGTGCCACCAGCAGAGATCGTTGGACAGGGGGAGGCTGGGAGCAGTACTTC
CATSRDRWTGGGWEQYF
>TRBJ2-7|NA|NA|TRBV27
TGTGCCAGCAGTTTAAGGACAGAAGGCGAGCAGTACTTC
CASSLRTEGEQYF
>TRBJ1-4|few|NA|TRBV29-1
TGCAGCGTTACATCAACTAATGAAAAACTGTTTTTT
CSVTSTNEKLFF
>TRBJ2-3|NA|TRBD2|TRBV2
TGTGCCAGCAAGACTAGCGGGGGCTCGGATACGCAGTATTTT
CASKTSGGSDTQYF
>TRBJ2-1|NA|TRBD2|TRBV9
TGTGCCAGCAGCGCCCTCGCGGGAGCTGGCGATGAGCAGTTCTTC
CASSALAGAGDEQFF
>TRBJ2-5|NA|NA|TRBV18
TGTGCCAGCTCGACACGGGACACGGGTGAGGCGTACTTC
CASSTRDTGEAYF
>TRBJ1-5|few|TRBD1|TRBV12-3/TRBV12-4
TGTGCCAGCAGTGGACAGGGGGCGAACCAGCCCCAGCATTTT
CASSGQGANQPQHF
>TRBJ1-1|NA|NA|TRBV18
TGTGCCAGCTCACCATCGGCTAATATGAGGAACACTGAAGCTTTCTTT
CASSPSANMRNTEAFF
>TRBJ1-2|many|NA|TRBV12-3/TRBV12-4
TGTGCCAGCAGCTTAAGAGGGGATGGCTACACCTTC
CASSLRGDGYTF
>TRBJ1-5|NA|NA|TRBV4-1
TGCGCCAGCAGCCAAGTGGGACAATATAGCAATCAGCCCCAGCATTTT
CASSQVGQYSNQPQHF
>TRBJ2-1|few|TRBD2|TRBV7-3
TGTGCCAGCAGCCCTAGCGGGAGTCGCCCCTACAATGAGCAGTTCTTC
CASSPSGSRPYNEQFF
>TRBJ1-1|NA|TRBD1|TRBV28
TGTGCCAGCAGTTACAGGGGGGAAACTGAAGCTTTCTTT
CASSYRGETEAFF
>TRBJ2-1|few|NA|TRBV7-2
TGTGCCAGCAGCTTAGACGGGGGACTTAGGGAGCAGTTCTTC
CASSLDGGLREQFF
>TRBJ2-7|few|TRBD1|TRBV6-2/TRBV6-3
TGTGCCAGCAGGACCGGCCGGACAGGATCCTACGAGCAGTACTTC
CASRTGRTGSYEQYF
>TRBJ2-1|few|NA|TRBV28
TGTGCCAGCAGCCCTCCTGTGTGCAATGAGCAGTTCTTC
CASSPPVCNEQFF
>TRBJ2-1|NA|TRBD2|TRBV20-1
TGCAGTGCTAGGGCCTTAGCGGGATCGGAATCCACCTACAATGAGCAGTTCTTC
CSARALAGSESTYNEQFF
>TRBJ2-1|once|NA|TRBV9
TGTGCCAGCGGGGCCCAAGCGAGCTACAATGAGCAGTTCTTC
CASGAQASYNEQFF
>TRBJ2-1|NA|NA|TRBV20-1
TGCAGTGCTAGCCATAGTCGGCAGTTCTTC
CSASHSRQFF